The entry below describes one T cell receptor (beta chain). These data belong to a study of blood T cell repertoires in COVID-19. Study-level background: T cells, B-cell-depleted T cells, or PBMCs supplied cDNA or gDNA.

There are 16 residues in the CDR3. CDR1 is MNHEY, CDR2 SVGEGT, per germline. Deletions cut 3 bases from V and 2 bases from J, with 14 bases between. Per the original data handling: How many nucleated cells were present was estimated from reference gene primer amplification. TCRdb's table, derived via immunoSEQ multiplex PCR, lists solely in-frame clones and lacks some. The V and J calls and clone size were taken over from that table, and D and trimming were inferred from the DNA. Of approximately 240,000 clones in the sample, 82% are singletons; the top ten hold under 5.5%. The specimen sequenced was peripheral blood. The chain recombines TRBV6-2 or TRBV6-3 with TRBJ1-3, with D possibly TRBD1 on 6 matching bases. This TCR derives from a woman older than 75 with active or convalescent COVID-19. The CDR3 loop is CASSYRGRGPGNTIYF. DNA of the CDR3: TGTGCCAGCAGTTATAGGGGCAGGGGACCTGGAAACACCATATATTTT.